These T cell receptor beta chains were read from a single sample in a study of shared clonotypes between healthy human individuals. Clones were sequenced by immunoSEQ multiplex PCR, and TCRdb holds only the in-frame ones, with some missing. In the table there are approximately 2.1 million clones, more than 85% of which are singletons. The sequencing sample was made of naive CD4+ T cells from PBMCs. These receptors came from a young man in good health. Some clones in this sample may be carry-over from other donors' samples. Both conserved end residues are trimmed from each CDR3. The order of the fields is D gene, J gene, clone size, V gene, CDR3 protein. A D gene is named only where the DNA matches it firmly. Clone sizes are given selectively: once, few, many, or a class where the clone is expanded.

TRBD2 | TRBJ2-7 | . | TRBV18 | ASSGGISSYEQY
. | TRBJ1-1 | . | TRBV6-4 | ASNLAVEAF
. | TRBJ1-3 | once | TRBV30 | AWSPTATSFSGNTIY
. | TRBJ1-4 | . | TRBV25-1 | ASREGANEKLF
. | TRBJ1-5 | once | TRBV6-5 | ASADRSLSQH
. | TRBJ2-3 | . | TRBV5-4 | ASSLVDTQY
. | TRBJ2-1 | . | TRBV28 | ASSLSRSGYNEQF
TRBD2 | TRBJ2-7 | . | TRBV5-8 | ANLVGGRLAGIYEQY
TRBD1 | TRBJ1-3 | . | TRBV4-1 | ASSQDAPFGQAGDTIY
TRBD2 | TRBJ2-5 | . | TRBV4-2 | ASSQGTSGSLETQY
. | TRBJ2-1 | . | TRBV6-6 | ASSLRDSTSNEQF
TRBD1 | TRBJ1-2 | . | TRBV29-1 | SVERGLGYGYT
. | TRBJ2-2 | . | TRBV6-6 | ASSSGTHNTGELF
TRBD1 | TRBJ2-7 | . | TRBV11-2 | ASRPETGLEQY
. | TRBJ2-3 | . | TRBV6-5 | ASREVARADTQY
. | TRBJ2-4 | . | TRBV5-6 | ASSLGGILNIQY
TRBD1 | TRBJ2-7 | . | TRBV28 | ASTDRAHEQY
. | TRBJ1-4 | . | TRBV21-1 | ASSLNGTINEKLF
TRBD2 | TRBJ2-5 | . | TRBV27 | ATAGGQKQETQY
. | TRBJ1-2 | . | TRBV4-1 | ASSQVPRNYGYT
. | TRBJ2-3 | . | TRBV5-1 | ASSLVGTEGDTQY
TRBD1 | TRBJ2-7 | . | TRBV6-5 | ASRTGGGYEQY
TRBD1 | TRBJ2-5 | . | TRBV7-2 | ASSLTGTAGLY
TRBD2 | TRBJ2-2 | . | TRBV13 | ASSLEGLAGGPNTGELF
TRBD1 | TRBJ2-7 | . | TRBV7-8 | ASSLVGTGSYEQY
TRBD1 | TRBJ2-2 | . | TRBV30 | AWITRRTGGDTGELF
TRBD2 | TRBJ2-7 | . | TRBV9 | ASSPIRGQGGLAGIYEQY
. | TRBJ1-5 | . | TRBV19 | ASNSRQGHQPQH
. | TRBJ1-4 | . | TRBV29-1 | SVSDTGGEKLF
. | TRBJ2-3 | few | TRBV5-6 | ASSLSPSTDTQY
TRBD2 | TRBJ2-4 | . | TRBV27 | ASRPGGAKNIQY
. | TRBJ1-2 | . | TRBV15 | ATSRVSGDGYT
. | TRBJ1-5 | . | TRBV7-8 | ASSFSAQTVSNQPQH
TRBD1 | TRBJ2-7 | . | TRBV5-1 | ASSSPGQTVYEQY
TRBD1 | TRBJ1-1 | . | TRBV7-9 | ASSLVTGLDTEAF
. | TRBJ1-5 | few | TRBV7-2 | ASSLVPINQPQH
TRBD2 | TRBJ2-3 | . | TRBV5-4 | ASSLAGSSGRTDTQY
TRBD2 | TRBJ2-7 | . | TRBV28 | ASSLAGPPSYEQY
. | TRBJ2-7 | once | TRBV6-5 | ASSSQAYEQY
TRBD2 | TRBJ2-3 | . | TRBV11-2 | ASSSRTSGRFTDTQY